This is a list of T cell receptor beta chains from one sample in a study of technical replicates of blood from a few donors. Clones were read by immunoSEQ multiplex PCR, and TCRdb kept only the in-frame ones, dropping some. The sample lists tens of thousands of clones, 96% seen once, with approximately 0.3% in the top ten. The sequencing input was T cells isolated from PBMCs. All receptors derive from a human donor in good health. Both conserved end residues are part of each CDR3. The D gene is left open where the match is weak. Expanded clones get a size class; other rows say once, few or many, or leave the size out.

>.|TRBJ2-7|.|TRBV5-4
TGTGCCAGCAGCTTGGAACAGGAGCAGTACTTC
CASSLEQEQYF
>TRBD1|TRBJ1-5|.|TRBV28
TGTGCCGGTGGACAGGGCATTAGGAATCAGCCCCAGCATTTT
CAGGQGIRNQPQHF
>.|TRBJ2-7|.|TRBV7-9
TGTGCCAGCAGCTTTACCGGCGAGCAGTACTTC
CASSFTGEQYF
>.|TRBJ2-1|.|TRBV21-1
TGTGCCAGCAGCATAGGACTAGCGGGTCCCTACAATGAGCAGTTCTTC
CASSIGLAGPYNEQFF
>TRBD2|TRBJ2-5|.|TRBV6-1
TGTGCCAGCAGTGAAGCCGGGGGGAGGGAGACCCAGTACTTC
CASSEAGGRETQYF
>.|TRBJ2-3|once|TRBV27
TGTGTCACCTATGCAGGGGATACGCAGTATTTT
CVTYAGDTQYF
>TRBD2|TRBJ2-5|.|TRBV7-9
TGTGCCAGCAGCTTAGGCGGGAGCAAGCAGACCCAGTACTTC
CASSLGGSKQTQYF
>TRBD1|TRBJ2-7|.|TRBV23-1
TGCGCCAGCAGTCAACGCCCTCCCCGGACAGGGAGTTACGAGCAGTACTTC
CASSQRPPRTGSYEQYF
>TRBD1|TRBJ1-5|.|TRBV11-2
TGTGCCAGCAGCTTAGGCCCAGGGGGCGGTCATCAGCCCCAGCATTTT
CASSLGPGGGHQPQHF
>.|TRBJ2-7|.|TRBV15
TGTGCCACCGGGAGCCAGCGGAGCTACGAGCAGTACTTC
CATGSQRSYEQYF
>.|TRBJ1-2|.|TRBV6-1
TGTGCCAGCAGTATCTACGGGGAAGGCTATGGCTACACCTTC
CASSIYGEGYGYTF
>.|TRBJ1-1|.|TRBV11-2
TGTGCCAGCAGCTTCTCGGAGGGAGCTTTCTTT
CASSFSEGAFF
>TRBD1|TRBJ1-2|.|TRBV7-8
TGTGCCACAACGGGACAGGTCTATGGCTACACCTTC
CATTGQVYGYTF
>.|TRBJ2-1|.|TRBV9
TGTGCCAGCAGCGTAGTTAGCTTAGACAATGAGCAGTTCTTC
CASSVVSLDNEQFF
>TRBD1|TRBJ1-4|.|TRBV5-1
TGCGCCAGCAGCTTGAGGACAGGGGATGAAAAACTGTTTTTT
CASSLRTGDEKLFF
>TRBD2|TRBJ2-3|.|TRBV27
TGTGCCAGCAGTGATGGACTAGCCTCCACAGATACGCAGTATTTT
CASSDGLASTDTQYF
>TRBD2|TRBJ2-1|.|TRBV30
TGTGCCTGGAGTGTAGGACTAGCGGGAGAGATTGAGCAGTTCTTC
CAWSVGLAGEIEQFF
>.|TRBJ2-7|.|TRBV7-9
TGTGCCAGCAGCTTAGTATTAGGTCAGGCCTACGAGCAGTACTTC
CASSLVLGQAYEQYF
>.|TRBJ1-5|.|TRBV7-9
TGTGCCAGCAGCAAAGCACCCGGGACACCTAGCAATCAGCCCCAGCATTTT
CASSKAPGTPSNQPQHF
>.|TRBJ2-2|.|TRBV9
TGTGCCAGCAGCGTAGGGGTACTAGCTATCACCGGGGAGCTGTTTTTT
CASSVGVLAITGELFF
>TRBD1|TRBJ1-2|.|TRBV4-1
TGCGCCAGCAGCCAAGATCCTCGGACAGGGAAGGATGGCTACACCTTC
CASSQDPRTGKDGYTF
>TRBD1|TRBJ1-1|once|TRBV18
TGTGCCAGCTCACTTACCGGGACAGGGGATACTGAAGCTTTCTTT
CASSLTGTGDTEAFF